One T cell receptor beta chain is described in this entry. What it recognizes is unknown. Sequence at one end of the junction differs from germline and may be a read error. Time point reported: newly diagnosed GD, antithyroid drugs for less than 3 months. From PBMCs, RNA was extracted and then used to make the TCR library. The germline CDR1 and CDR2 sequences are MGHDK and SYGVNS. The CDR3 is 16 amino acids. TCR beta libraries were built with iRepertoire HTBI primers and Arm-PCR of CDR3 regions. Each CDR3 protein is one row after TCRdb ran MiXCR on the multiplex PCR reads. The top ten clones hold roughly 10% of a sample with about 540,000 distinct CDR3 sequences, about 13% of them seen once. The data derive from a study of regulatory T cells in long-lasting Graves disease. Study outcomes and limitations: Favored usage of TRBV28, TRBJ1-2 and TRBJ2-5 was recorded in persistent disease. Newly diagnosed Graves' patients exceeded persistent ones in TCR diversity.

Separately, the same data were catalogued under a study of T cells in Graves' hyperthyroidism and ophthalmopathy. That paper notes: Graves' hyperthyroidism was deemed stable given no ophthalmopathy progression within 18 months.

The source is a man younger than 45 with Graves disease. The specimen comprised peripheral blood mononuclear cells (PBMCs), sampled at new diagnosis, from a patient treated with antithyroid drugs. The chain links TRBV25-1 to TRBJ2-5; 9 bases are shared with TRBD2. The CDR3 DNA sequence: TGTGCCAGCAGTGAATCGCGGGAGGGGAAGCAAGAGGCCCAGTACTTC. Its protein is CASSESREGKQEAQYF.